This TCR beta chain was captured in a study of blood T cell repertoires in COVID-19. Study-wide context: Whether acute or convalescent, the COVID-19 samples came from the United States, Italy and Spain. Sources were T cells, B-cell-depleted T cells, or PBMCs; the material itself was cDNA or gDNA.

The repertoire was sequenced with immunoSEQ multiplex PCR; TCRdb's copy has only in-frame clones and lacks some. The sample lists some 200,000 clones; more than 80% were seen once. The germline V and J ends were trimmed by 3 bases and 6 bases, with 16 bases remaining between them. Per germline, CDR1 SGHRS and CDR2 YFSETQ. The CDR3 consists of 16 residues. Sequenced input: peripheral blood. The genes are TRBV5-1 and TRBJ1-6, with a tentative D call TRBD1 (5 bases). This sequence was found in a woman older than 75 with acute or convalescent COVID-19. The DNA of the CDR3 is TGCGCCAGCAGCTCGGGGGGAGACAGAGCTAATTCACCCCTCCACTTT. Translating gives CASSSGGDRANSPLHF.